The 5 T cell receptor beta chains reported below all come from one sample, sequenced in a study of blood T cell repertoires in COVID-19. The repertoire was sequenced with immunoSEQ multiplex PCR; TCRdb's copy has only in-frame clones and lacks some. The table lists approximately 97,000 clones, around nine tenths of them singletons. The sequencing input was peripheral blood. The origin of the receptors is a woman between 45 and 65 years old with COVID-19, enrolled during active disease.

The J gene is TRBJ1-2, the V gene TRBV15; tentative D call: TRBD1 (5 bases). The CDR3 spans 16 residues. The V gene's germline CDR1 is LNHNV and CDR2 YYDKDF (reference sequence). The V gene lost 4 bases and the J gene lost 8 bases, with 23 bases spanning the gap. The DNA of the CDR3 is TGTGCCACCAGCACCACAAGCGGGGGGGTTAGTGGCGGCTACACCTTC. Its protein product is CATSTTSGGVSGGYTF.

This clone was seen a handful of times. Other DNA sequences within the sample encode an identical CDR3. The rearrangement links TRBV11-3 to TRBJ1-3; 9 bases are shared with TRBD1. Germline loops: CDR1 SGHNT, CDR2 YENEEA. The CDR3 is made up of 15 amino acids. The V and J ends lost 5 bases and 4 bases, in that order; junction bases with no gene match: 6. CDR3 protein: CASSPGQGPGNTIYF. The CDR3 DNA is TGTGCCAGCAGCCCAGGACAGGGGCCAGGAAACACCATATATTTT.

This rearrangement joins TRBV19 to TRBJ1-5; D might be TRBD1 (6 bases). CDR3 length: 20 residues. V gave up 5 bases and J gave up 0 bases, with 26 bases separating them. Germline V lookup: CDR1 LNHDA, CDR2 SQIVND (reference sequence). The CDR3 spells CASSLLGAGTSDYSNQPQHF. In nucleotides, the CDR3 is TGTGCCAGTAGTTTACTTGGGGCCGGGACATCCGACTATAGCAATCAGCCCCAGCATTTT.

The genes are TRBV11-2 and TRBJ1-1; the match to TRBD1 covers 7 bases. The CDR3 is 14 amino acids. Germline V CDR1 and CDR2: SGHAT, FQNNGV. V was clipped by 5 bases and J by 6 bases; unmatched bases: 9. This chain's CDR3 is CASSPRGTVSEAFF. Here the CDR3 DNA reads TGTGCCAGCAGCCCCAGGGGGACAGTTTCTGAAGCTTTCTTT.

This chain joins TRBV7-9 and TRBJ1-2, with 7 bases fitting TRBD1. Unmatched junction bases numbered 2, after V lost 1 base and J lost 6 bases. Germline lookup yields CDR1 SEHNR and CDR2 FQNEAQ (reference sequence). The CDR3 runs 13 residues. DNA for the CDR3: TGTGCCAGCAGCTTAGTTAGGGGGCATGGCTACACCTTC. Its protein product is CASSLVRGHGYTF.